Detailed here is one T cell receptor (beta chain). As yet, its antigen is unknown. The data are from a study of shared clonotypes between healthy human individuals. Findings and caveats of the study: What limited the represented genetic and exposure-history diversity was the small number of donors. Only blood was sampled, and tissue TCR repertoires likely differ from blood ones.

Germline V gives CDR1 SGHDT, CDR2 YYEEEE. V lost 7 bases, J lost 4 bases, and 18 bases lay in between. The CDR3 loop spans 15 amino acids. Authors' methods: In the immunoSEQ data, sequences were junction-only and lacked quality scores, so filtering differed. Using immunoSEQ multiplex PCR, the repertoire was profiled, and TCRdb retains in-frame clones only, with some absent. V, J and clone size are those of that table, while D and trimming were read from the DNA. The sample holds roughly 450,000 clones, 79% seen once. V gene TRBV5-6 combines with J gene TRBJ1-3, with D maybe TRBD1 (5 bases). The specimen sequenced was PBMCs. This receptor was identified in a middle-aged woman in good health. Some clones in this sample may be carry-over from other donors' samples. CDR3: CASSRGTQWGNTIYF. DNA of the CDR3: TGTGCCAGCTCGAGGGGCACACAGTGGGGAAACACCATATATTTT.